The entry below describes one T cell receptor (beta chain). TCRdb keeps only in-frame clones here, not all; method: immunoSEQ multiplex PCR. The table lists about 57,000 clones, under 85% of them singletons. The data stem from a study of OX40 agonist ivuxolimab in advanced cancers. This TCR was recovered from an adult with an advanced solid tumor such as melanoma, head and neck, liver or kidney cancer. Sequenced material: CD4+ or CD8+ T cells sorted from blood, taken in a trial of the OX40 agonist ivuxolimab.

The CDR3 here is CASSGTGSGTQYF. The CDR3 DNA reads TGTGCCAGCTCCGGGACGGGCTCCGGGACCCAGTACTTC. This chain links TRBV6-1 with TRBJ2-5; the D gene could be TRBD1 or TRBD2 (5 bases each). Germline CDR1 and CDR2: MNHNS and SASEGT. Trimming pared 8 bases from V and 7 bases from J, leaving 17 bases between. The CDR3 has 13 residues.